Below, 22 T cell receptor beta chains from the same sample are listed, as sequenced in a study of response to subunit inactivated influenza vaccine. TCRdb re-called the RT-PCR reads with MiXCR, one entry per CDR3 protein. The profile shows approximately 530,000 distinct CDR3 sequences, approximately 7.6% of them singletons. Here the sequenced sample was PBMCs from blood, taken about 24 months after vaccination. These receptors were collected from a man aged 50 to 69 who received an inactivated influenza vaccine.

The V and J genes are TRBV20-1 and TRBJ2-7, with TRBD2 identical over 12 bases. Unmatched junction bases numbered 6, after V lost 0 bases and J lost 0 bases. CDR1 DFQATT and CDR2 SNEGSKA come from the germline V gene (reference sequence). There are 17 residues in the CDR3. The CDR3 spells CSARDPRLAGASYEQYF. The CDR3 DNA follows: TGCAGTGCTAGAGATCCCCGACTAGCGGGGGCCTCCTACGAGCAGTACTTC.

This clonotype was recorded at least ten times. This chain joins TRBV12-3 or TRBV12-4 and TRBJ1-4; D uncertain. This CDR3 is built from 12 residues. V was shortened by 3 bases and J by 7 bases, with 6 bases between the two germline ends. In DNA, the CDR3 is TGTGCCAGCAGTTTCAGCGGTGAAAAACTGTTTTTT. This sequence encodes CASSFSGEKLFF.

This clonotype was detected a few times. The chain joins TRBV12-3 or TRBV12-4 to TRBJ1-1; TRBD1 is a possible D gene (5 bases). CDR3 length equals 16 residues. The V end lost 5 bases, the J end lost 2 bases, and 18 bases lay between the germline ends. CDR3 loop: CASSPGLGGVNTEAFF. In DNA form, the CDR3 reads TGTGCCAGCAGTCCCGGATTGGGAGGGGTTAACACTGAAGCTTTCTTT.

The sample holds a few counts of this clonotype. This chain uses TRBV29-1 with TRBJ2-1, with 15 nucleotides matching TRBD2. From germline, CDR1 is SQVTM and CDR2 ANQGSEA. This CDR3 spans 14 amino acids. J gave up 9 bases and V 7 bases, and 7 bases lay outside the gene matches. The CDR3 spells CSGTGTSGRSEQFF. The CDR3 region has the DNA TGCAGCGGAACCGGGACTAGCGGGAGGAGTGAGCAGTTCTTC.

This clonotype was seen more than once but under ten times. The chain is built from TRBV6-2 or TRBV6-3 and TRBJ2-1; 10 bases line up with TRBD1. This CDR3 has 15 residues. Germline V gene lookup returns CDR1 MNHEY and CDR2 SVGEGT. V gave up 2 bases and J gave up 7 bases; unmatched junction bases: 5. The CDR3 loop reads CASSYTGTGDNEQFF. The CDR3 nucleotides are TGTGCCAGCAGTTACACCGGGACAGGGGATAATGAGCAGTTCTTC.

About this clonotype itself: A much larger clone is a single base away; this may be a read error. The V call is TRBV28, the J call TRBJ2-7; a possible D gene is TRBD2 (5 bases). Germline assignment: CDR1 MDHEN and CDR2 SYDVKM. There are 13 residues in the CDR3. CDR3 bases: TGTCCCAGCAGTTTGATAGGCGGGTACGAGCAGTACTTC. Protein: CPSSLIGGYEQYF.

This clonotype occurred many times. V and J are TRBV6-6 and TRBJ2-7, with 7 bases aligning to TRBD1. The trim removed 6 bases at V and 3 bases at J, leaving 5 bases unmatched. The CDR3 contains 13 residues. Germline assignment: CDR1 MNHNY and CDR2 SVGAGI (reference sequence). The CDR3 loop is CASSWGQIYEQYF. DNA of the CDR3: TGTGCCAGCAGCTGGGGACAGATCTACGAGCAGTACTTC.

This clonotype was seen repeatedly, ten times or more. The chain is built from TRBV7-2 and TRBJ2-5; D is undetermined. V lost 3 bases and J 2 bases, leaving 10 bases between the germline ends. The germline V gene encodes CDR1 SGHTA and CDR2 FQGNSA. The CDR3 is made up of 14 amino acids. The CDR3 protein is CASSFGRRQETQYF. CDR3 coding DNA: TGTGCCAGCAGCTTCGGACGCCGGCAAGAGACCCAGTACTTC.

The table lists this clonotype with many counts. The V call is TRBV11-2, the J call TRBJ2-5, with D possibly TRBD1 on 6 matching bases. This CDR3 is built from 15 residues. Germline assignment: CDR1 SGHAT and CDR2 FQNNGV. The V gene lost 2 bases and the J gene lost 5 bases, with 15 bases spanning the gap. Written as DNA, the CDR3 is TGTGCCAGCAGCTTATCACAGGGATTAGGGGAGACCCAGTACTTC. Encoded protein: CASSLSQGLGETQYF.

This clonotype was recorded a few times. V is TRBV20-1 and J is TRBJ2-1; D could derive from TRBD1 or TRBD2 (5 bases each). V lost 2 bases and J lost 3, with 17 bases in between. CDR1 and CDR2 from the germline V gene are DFQATT and SNEGSKA (reference sequence). CDR3 length: 16 amino acids. CDR3 nucleotide sequence: TGCAGTGCTAGATATTTCGGGACGTCTAACTACAATGAGCAGTTCTTC. Amino acid sequence: CSARYFGTSNYNEQFF.

This clonotype was seen at least ten times. The rearrangement joins TRBV7-8 to TRBJ2-1, with 9 bases aligning to TRBD1. This CDR3 spans 16 amino acids. With V trimmed by 5 bases and J by 2 bases, 7 bases remained unmatched. The germline CDR1 and CDR2 sequences are SGHVS and FQNEAQ. CDR3 sequence reads: CASSATGTGTYNEQFF. CDR3 coding DNA: TGTGCCAGCAGCGCAACCGGGACAGGGACCTACAATGAGCAGTTCTTC.

This clonotype was recorded many times. This chain joins TRBV6-1 and TRBJ2-2; D is uncertain. The CDR3 has 15 amino acids. CDR1 is MNHNS, CDR2 SASEGT, per germline. Trimming stripped 5 bases from V and 2 bases from J, with 12 bases between. The CDR3 sequence is CASSTLRSNTGELFF. CDR3 sequence (DNA): TGTGCCAGCAGTACGTTGCGGAGCAACACCGGGGAGCTGTTTTTT.

This clonotype has ten or more counts. The V call is TRBV4-3, the J call TRBJ2-5; 10 nucleotides line up with TRBD1. CDR1 and CDR2 (germline): LGHNA, YSLEER. The CDR3 runs 17 residues. Trimming removed 2 bases from V and 4 bases from J; junction bases left unmatched: 10. The CDR3 nucleotides are TGCGCCAGCAGCCAAAACTTTCCCGGGACAGGGGTAGAGACCCAGTACTTC. This sequence encodes CASSQNFPGTGVETQYF.

This clonotype occurred many times. The rearrangement links TRBV12-3 or TRBV12-4 to TRBJ1-5, with no clear D. The CDR3 covers 14 residues. Between the trimmed V and J ends, which lost 6 bases and 11 bases, there was a span of 20 bases. The CDR3 spells CASSPRSAKSAQHF. DNA of the CDR3: TGTGCCAGCAGCCCTAGGTCGGCGAAATCCGCCCAGCATTTT.

This clonotype was seen ten or more times. The rearrangement uses TRBV6-2 or TRBV6-3 and TRBJ1-1, with D perhaps TRBD1 (6 bases). The length of the CDR3 is 14 residues. In germline, CDR1 is MNHEY, CDR2 SVGEGT. V was shortened by 2 bases and J by 2 bases, with 9 bases between the two germline ends. The CDR3 loop reads CASSYTGRNTEAFF. The CDR3, as DNA: TGTGCCAGCAGTTACACAGGGAGAAACACTGAAGCTTTCTTT.

This clonotype has a count of ten or more. The chain employs TRBV5-1 and TRBJ2-5, with 7 nucleotides matching TRBD2. CDR3 size: 16 residues. CDR1 is SGHRS, CDR2 YFSETQ, per germline. The J segment lost 1 base and the V segment lost 6 bases, leaving 12 bases of the junction unmatched. CDR3 amino acids: CASTFWAGDTQETQYF. CDR3 in DNA: TGCGCCAGCACCTTCTGGGCGGGAGATACCCAAGAGACCCAGTACTTC.

This clonotype occurred a few times. J is TRBJ2-7 and V is TRBV4-3; D may be TRBD1 (6 bases). This CDR3 contains 15 residues. Germline-derived CDR1 and CDR2 are LGHNA and YSLEER. V was cut by 0 bases and J by 0 bases, with 9 bases left in between. DNA for the CDR3: TGCGCCAGCAGCCAAGAGCTCAGGGGCTCCTACGAGCAGTACTTC. It translates to CASSQELRGSYEQYF.

V usage is TRBV5-4 and J usage is TRBJ2-3; D may match TRBD1 or TRBD2 (5 bases each). The CDR3 length is 14 residues. Germline-derived CDR1 and CDR2 are SGHNT and YYREEE (reference sequence). Trimming took 6 bases from V and 2 from J, leaving 13 bases between them. CDR3 nucleotide sequence: TGTGCCAGCAACAGAGGGGCCGACACAGATACGCAGTATTTT. It specifies CASNRGADTDTQYF.

The J gene is TRBJ2-2, the V gene TRBV6-2 or TRBV6-3; D possibly corresponds to TRBD1 (6 bases). V lost 6 bases to trimming and J lost 9 bases, with 14 bases between them. This CDR3 is 13 amino acids long. CDR1 and CDR2 from the germline V gene are MNHEY and SVGEGT. CDR3: CASRITQGRELFF. DNA for the CDR3: TGTGCCAGCAGAATTACACAGGGACGGGAGCTGTTTTTT.

This clonotype came up a few times. The chain has TRBV7-9 and TRBJ2-7; D possibly corresponds to TRBD2 (5 bases). Germline assignment: CDR1 SEHNR and CDR2 FQNEAQ (reference sequence). Trimming left V 5 bases short and J 5 bases short, with 16 bases between. The CDR3 has 14 amino acids. The chain's CDR3 is CASSPLDRGNEQYF. Here the CDR3 DNA reads TGTGCCAGCAGCCCCCTCGACCGGGGTAACGAGCAGTACTTC.

There are many counts of this clonotype. This chain uses TRBV9 with TRBJ2-7; 9 nucleotides align to TRBD2. This CDR3 contains 13 residues. The J segment lost 6 bases and the V segment lost 6 bases, leaving 7 bases of the junction unmatched. Per germline, CDR1 SGDLS and CDR2 YYNGEE. The DNA for the CDR3 is TGTGCCAGCACCTCGGGACTAGCCGGCGAGCAGTACTTC. Its translation: CASTSGLAGEQYF.

This sequence joins TRBV7-2 and TRBJ1-2, with a possible D match to TRBD1 (6 bases). Trimming pared 5 bases from V and 5 bases from J, leaving 18 bases between. This CDR3 has 15 residues. Germline CDR1 SGHTA, CDR2 FQGNSA. This chain's CDR3 is CASSLGQQGYYGYTF. The CDR3 DNA is TGTGCCAGCAGCCTCGGACAACAGGGTTATTATGGCTACACCTTC.